This T cell receptor (beta chain) was found in a study of T cells in Graves' hyperthyroidism and ophthalmopathy (dated by TCRdb to between 2018 and 2021). Regarding the research as a whole: Peripheral blood was collected at initial diagnosis, before any treatment. TCR V-J signatures able to tell the groups apart were searched for in a discovery cohort of 90 to 100 patients, of whom over 40 had Graves' ophthalmopathy and 55 to 65 had stable Graves' hyperthyroidism. Prospective prediction of ophthalmopathy was tested in an independent validation cohort of approximately 19 hyperthyroidism patients and around 16 patients who later progressed to ophthalmopathy. The 100 or so discovery patients were randomly split 7:3 into training and test sets. In roughly six Graves' hyperthyroidism patients, the study also compared T-cell repertoires from thyroid tissue with T-cell repertoires from blood. After sampling, hyperthyroidism patients received methimazole starting at 30 mg daily, and ophthalmopathy patients received high-dose intravenous methylprednisolone. According to the paper, TCR Vbeta CDR3 sequencing was carried out on 120 to 150 peripheral blood samples, which came from approximately 41 ophthalmopathy, about 75 hyperthyroidism and about 17 progressor patients. Paper-wide results and their limitations: Sample size was not statistically predetermined, and investigators were not blinded to group allocation. In validation, progression to ophthalmopathy was predicted by the model with 70% to 71% sensitivity and roughly 72% specificity, a median of roughly 6.4 months before onset. Ophthalmopathy was separated from stable hyperthyroidism by a 13 V-J signature model, with around 88% sensitivity and roughly 81% specificity obtained in cross-validation and 80%/75% obtained in testing. Blood samples also contained most of the expanded thyroid clonotypes (frequency above 0.001), which suggests that blood repertoires may reflect thyroid immune responses.

With respect to this clonotype: Which antigen it targets is not known. Base qualities were left out, and no much larger clone turns up one base away.

The TCR beta CDR3 regions were amplified from RNA transcripts. For the first round of RT-PCR on the TCR CDR3, the HTBI primer set was used together with the Qiagen OneStep RT-PCR kit. The libraries were constructed in a second round of multiplex PCR and then size-selected and purified. Sequencing of the libraries was done on an Illumina HiSeq2000 using paired-end 100 bp reads. The source study handled its data this way. Raw data were processed with SOAPnuke, discarding reads with adapters, uncalled bases, mean Phred below 15, or no exact constant-primer or identifier match. COPE v1.2.5 was used to merge high-quality paired reads, and clonotypes were defined as unique nucleotide sequences. MiTCR v1.1 was used to align the clonotypes against IMGT TRBV, TRBD and TRBJ reference segments. The analysis was restricted to V-J combinations with a frequency above 0.0001, which together covered 99.2% of the repertoires. The TCS score was defined as the ratio of F50 (clonal expansion) to E x V (chaos), calculated using BLOSUM62-based TCRdist between CDR3 peptides within each V-J. Welch's t-statistics and random forest reduced fewer than 600 V-J features to about 13, which were used in a naive Bayes classifier (R e1071). In-frame beta chains were kept once TCRdb had trimmed the public reads at Q25 with fastp and called clones with MiXCR. Duplicate CDR3 protein sequences are folded into a single record with the most common DNA and genes. The authors' filters were not applied to this entry. The table for this sample lists some 490,000 distinct CDR3 sequences; 15% to 20% of them were counted only once. The top ten hold about 31% of the sample.

Ophthalmopathy patients had moderately to severely active disease, with a Clinical Activity Score of 3 or more, a NOSPECS grade of 4 or more, and a disease duration of less than 3 months. Exclusion was applied to patients with uncontrolled infections, other autoimmune diseases, pregnancy or lactation. Clinical symptoms, serum thyroxine and TRAb, thyroid ultrasound, and orbital computed tomography formed the basis for the diagnoses. PBMCs were separated from roughly 10 ml of fresh peripheral blood using Ficoll-Paque density gradient centrifugation. Trizol reagent was used to extract total RNA, and RNA quality was then checked on an Agilent 2100 Bioanalyzer. V was cut back by 6 bases and J by 5 bases, leaving a gap of 11 bases between them. The CDR3 spans 12 residues, from the cysteine through the phenylalanine. Only CDR3 DNA remains: 36 bases, in frame from the first base. The CDR1 and CDR2 encoded by the germline V gene are MNHEY and SVGEGT.

The sequencing sample was made of blood. This receptor was identified in a woman between 25 and 40 years old with Graves' ophthalmopathy. Recombination joined TRBV6-2 or TRBV6-3 with TRBJ2-7; the D segment could be TRBD2, given 5 matching bases. The bases are TGTGCCAGCAGGTCTGACGGGGACGAGCAGTACTTC. This yields the protein CASRSDGDEQYF.